Reported below is one TCR beta chain. What it binds is not known. V lost 2 bases to trimming and J lost 4 bases, with 13 bases between them. Germline loops: CDR1 SGHDT, CDR2 YYEEEE. CDR3 length: 15 residues. PCR employed 60 Vbeta and 13 Jbeta primers. TCRdb's table, derived via immunoSEQ multiplex PCR, lists solely in-frame clones and lacks some. The sample consists of about 130,000 clones, roughly 78% of them appearing once. This entry is derived from a study of cytomegalovirus exposure and HLA in healthy donors. Study findings and constraints: Cytomegalovirus status, reportedly, was diagnosed with high specificity and sensitivity by the classifier.

The sequenced sample was PBMCs. This clonotype was obtained from a young man in good health and CMV-seronegative. The chain links TRBV5-6 to TRBJ1-3; D not resolved. The CDR3 region has the DNA TGTGCCAGCAGCTTTTTGCCAGGATCAGGAAACACCATATATTTT. This gives the protein CASSFLPGSGNTIYF.